This is a list of T cell receptor beta chains from one sample in a study of blood T cell repertoires in COVID-19. Produced via immunoSEQ multiplex PCR; TCRdb's table is partial and in-frame only. The data hold 150,000 to 200,000 clones, with approximately 75% observed a single time. Material: peripheral blood. All receptors come from a human donor in a cohort sampled during active COVID-19. Both conserved end residues are part of each CDR3. The order of the fields is CDR3 protein, CDR3 DNA, V gene, clone size, D gene, J gene. The D gene is left open where the match is weak. The listing skips clone size in some rows; elsewhere it reads once, few, many or a size class.

CASSLTPVDSYSTDTQYF,TGTGCCAGCAGCCTTACTCCCGTTGACTCCTACTCCACAGATACGCAGTATTTT,TRBV11-3,NA,NA,TRBJ2-3
CASSLDLPGGEGPQHF,TGTGCCAGCAGCTTAGATCTCCCCGGGGGGGAAGGACCCCAGCATTTT,TRBV7-6,NA,NA,TRBJ1-5
CASSLVGQGRSNQPQHF,TGCGCCAGCAGCTTGGTGGGACAAGGTCGGAGCAATCAGCCCCAGCATTTT,TRBV5-1,NA,NA,TRBJ1-5
CASSFTGGWGTYEQYF,TGTGCCAGCAGTTTCACGGGAGGGTGGGGGACCTACGAGCAGTACTTC,TRBV27,many,TRBD2,TRBJ2-7
CASRGRDPSTDTQYF,TGTGCCAGCAGGGGTCGGGATCCTAGCACAGATACGCAGTATTTT,TRBV6-5,NA,NA,TRBJ2-3
CASSFPSTEAFF,TGTGCCAGCAGCTTTCCCAGCACTGAAGCTTTCTTT,TRBV5-6,NA,NA,TRBJ1-1
CAISDRVEQYF,TGTGCCATCAGTGATCGGGTGGAGCAGTACTTC,TRBV10-3,NA,NA,TRBJ2-7
CASSLGGTGANVLTF,TGTGCCAGCAGTTTGGGGGGAACTGGGGCCAACGTCCTGACTTTC,TRBV28,NA,NA,TRBJ2-6
CASSGASRNTQYF,TGTGCCAGCAGTGGGGCTAGTAGAAATACGCAGTATTTT,TRBV12-3/TRBV12-4,NA,NA,TRBJ2-3
CASSMTANTEAFF,TGTGCCAGCTCAATGACAGCGAACACTGAAGCTTTCTTT,TRBV2,NA,NA,TRBJ1-1
CASSEPGTASYEQYF,TGTGCCAGCAGCGAACCCGGGACAGCCTCCTACGAGCAGTACTTC,TRBV7-9,NA,TRBD1,TRBJ2-7
CASSFEQAGTEAFF,TGCGCCAGCAGCTTTGAACAGGCCGGCACTGAAGCTTTCTTT,TRBV5-1,few,NA,TRBJ1-1
CASSRPGGGYGYTF,TGTGCCAGCAGTCGACCCGGGGGTGGGTATGGCTACACCTTC,TRBV27,NA,NA,TRBJ1-2
CASSPSGGWNTEAFF,TGTGCCAGCTCACCGAGTGGGGGCTGGAACACTGAAGCTTTCTTT,TRBV18,NA,NA,TRBJ1-1
CSVTQSRYEQYF,TGCAGCGTGACACAGTCTCGGTACGAGCAGTACTTC,TRBV29-1,NA,NA,TRBJ2-7
CAWGSGVGETQYF,TGTGCCTGGGGCTCAGGGGTAGGGGAGACCCAGTACTTC,TRBV30,once,NA,TRBJ2-5
CASSQGRQGVSYEQYF,TGCGCCAGCAGCCAAGGGCGACAGGGCGTCTCCTACGAGCAGTACTTC,TRBV4-3,NA,TRBD1,TRBJ2-7
CASGLSSGEQYF,TGTGCCAGCGGCCTCTCCTCGGGCGAGCAGTACTTC,TRBV11-2,NA,NA,TRBJ2-7
CASRNRQGAGYNSPLHF,TGTGCCAGCAGGAACCGACAGGGGGCAGGCTATAATTCACCCCTCCACTTT,TRBV5-4,NA,TRBD1,TRBJ1-6
CASSNRDRVNTFF,TGTGCCAGCAGCAACCGGGACAGGGTGAACACTTTCTTT,TRBV7-2,NA,TRBD1,TRBJ1-1
CASSLDPYNEQFF,TGTGCCAGCAGCTTAGATCCTTACAATGAGCAGTTCTTC,TRBV7-6,NA,NA,TRBJ2-1
CSVDPELAGEQFF,TGCAGCGTCGACCCGGAGCTAGCGGGTGAGCAGTTCTTC,TRBV29-1,NA,TRBD2,TRBJ2-1
CASSLGQGHYNEQFF,TGTGCCAGCAGCTTGGGACAGGGTCACTACAATGAGCAGTTCTTC,TRBV5-5,once,TRBD1,TRBJ2-1
CASSTLKDPDGTAGYTF,TGTGCCAGCTCAACGCTAAAGGACCCCGACGGGACTGCGGGCTACACCTTC,TRBV18,NA,NA,TRBJ1-2
CASSLGGLSEQYF,TGTGCCAGCAGCTTAGGAGGGTTGTCCGAGCAGTACTTC,TRBV11-3,NA,NA,TRBJ2-7
CASSLELADARNEQYF,TGTGCCAGCAGCTTGGAGCTAGCGGATGCCAGGAACGAGCAGTACTTC,TRBV5-4,once,TRBD2,TRBJ2-7
CAWSGGGDYGYTF,TGTGCCTGGAGTGGAGGGGGCGACTATGGCTACACCTTC,TRBV30,many,TRBD1,TRBJ1-2
CASMSGSTGANVLTF,TGTGCCAGCATGTCGGGTAGCACTGGGGCCAACGTCCTGACTTTC,TRBV6-5,NA,NA,TRBJ2-6
CASSQNPSNYGYTF,TGTGCCAGCAGTCAAAACCCTAGTAACTATGGCTACACCTTC,TRBV6-6,NA,NA,TRBJ1-2
CASSLGGRTEAFF,TGTGCCAGCAGTTTAGGGGGCCGGACAGAAGCTTTCTTT,TRBV12-3/TRBV12-4,NA,NA,TRBJ1-1
CASSQERTRAGDTQYF,TGCGCCAGCAGCCAAGAAAGGACTAGGGCTGGAGATACGCAGTATTTT,TRBV4-3,NA,TRBD2,TRBJ2-3
CASSPRGLNGNQPQHF,TGTGCCAGCAGCCCCCGAGGTCTTAACGGCAATCAGCCCCAGCATTTT,TRBV16,NA,NA,TRBJ1-5
CASSSSGGFQSNEQFF,TGTGCCAGCAGCTCTAGCGGGGGGTTCCAAAGCAATGAGCAGTTCTTC,TRBV11-2,NA,TRBD2,TRBJ2-1
CAILLQEENTEAFF,TGTGCCATCCTACTACAGGAAGAGAACACTGAAGCTTTCTTT,TRBV6-5,NA,NA,TRBJ1-1
CASSGGRGTREQYF,TGTGCCAGCAGCGGGGGCCGTGGGACGAGGGAGCAGTACTTC,TRBV7-2,few,NA,TRBJ2-7
CASSYGTGMNTEAFF,TGTGCCAGCAGTTATGGGACAGGGATGAACACTGAAGCTTTCTTT,TRBV6-2/TRBV6-3,NA,TRBD1,TRBJ1-1
CASSPRGDLVGGYTF,TGTGCCAGTAGTCCGCGGGGGGATCTCGTCGGGGGCTACACCTTC,TRBV19,NA,NA,TRBJ1-2
CASRSGLNQPQHF,TGTGCCAGCAGAAGTGGGCTTAATCAGCCCCAGCATTTT,TRBV28,NA,NA,TRBJ1-5
CASSPRGQTNQPQHF,TGTGCCAGCAGTCCTCGAGGACAGACGAATCAGCCCCAGCATTTT,TRBV6-5,NA,NA,TRBJ1-5
CSPPPGGWNF,TGCAGTCCTCCCCCCGGCGGCTGGAATTTT,TRBV20-1,once,NA,TRBJ1-5
CASSEGLAGPYEQYF,TGCGCCAGCAGTGAAGGGCTAGCGGGACCCTACGAGCAGTACTTC,TRBV10-2,NA,TRBD2,TRBJ2-7
CSVAGTGANQPQHF,TGCAGCGTTGCCGGGACAGGGGCTAATCAGCCCCAGCATTTT,TRBV29-1,NA,TRBD1,TRBJ1-5
CASFQQVNTGELFF,TGTGCCAGCTTCCAACAGGTGAACACCGGGGAGCTGTTTTTT,TRBV18,NA,NA,TRBJ2-2
CASNRYRGSDSPLHF,TGCGCCAGCAACCGATACAGGGGCAGCGATTCACCCCTCCACTTT,TRBV10-2,NA,TRBD1,TRBJ1-6
CASSPRLNNEQFF,TGTGCCAGCAGCCCCCGACTGAACAATGAGCAGTTCTTC,TRBV9,NA,NA,TRBJ2-1